The 23 T cell receptor beta chains below all came from one sample that was sequenced in a study of CD8 T cells in ankylosing spondylitis. Study outcomes and limitations: Ankylosing spondylitis blood appeared to carry a characteristic TCR beta motif of roughly 8 highly homologous variants.

Their antigens remain unidentified. TCRdb re-derived calls from the 5' RACE reads in MiXCR, one entry per CDR3 protein. Of fewer than 650,000 distinct CDR3 sequences listed, over 9.5% are singletons. Specimen: blood, either unsorted or a sorted T cell fraction (not recorded which). These receptors were taken from a male donor with ankylosing spondylitis.

Only a few counts were recorded for this clonotype. The chain uses TRBV20-1 and TRBJ1-4; tentatively, D is TRBD1 (6 bases). From germline, CDR1 is DFQATT and CDR2 SNEGSKA (reference sequence). CDR3 length: 14 amino acids. Trimming removed 5 bases at V and 0 bases at J, with 10 bases between. Here the CDR3 DNA reads TGCAGTGCTCCACACAGGGCAACTAATGAAAAACTGTTTTTT. Translated, it gives CSAPHRATNEKLFF.

This clonotype was seen more than once but under ten times. The gene calls are TRBV11-1 and TRBJ1-1, with D possibly matching TRBD1 (5 bases). Germline V gene sequence: CDR1 SGHAT, CDR2 FQDESV (reference sequence). V was shortened by 4 bases and J by 1 base, with 13 bases between the two germline ends. CDR3 size: 15 residues. This CDR3 reads CASSSRTGTNTEAFF. The DNA of the CDR3 is TGTGCCAGCAGCTCCCGTACAGGAACGAACACTGAAGCTTTCTTT.

The chain couples TRBV7-2 to TRBJ2-3; 7 bases agree with TRBD2. V shed 1 base and J 1 base; nucleotides not matched to a gene: 5. CDR1 and CDR2 (germline): SGHTA, FQGNSA. This CDR3 comprises 16 residues. Here the CDR3 DNA reads TGTGCCAGCAGCTTAGTATGGGAGGGCGGCACAGATACGCAGTATTTT. Its translation is CASSLVWEGGTDTQYF.

This clonotype was detected only a few times. This chain joins TRBV29-1 and TRBJ2-7; 8 nucleotides match TRBD1. The CDR3 has 13 amino acids. V trimming: 5 bases; J trimming: 1 base; junction bases outside the gene matches: 4. The germline gives CDR1 SQVTM, CDR2 ANQGSEA. The DNA for the CDR3 is TGCAGCGTTCGCGGACAGGGATCCTACGAGCAGTACTTC. Its protein is CSVRGQGSYEQYF.

This clonotype was observed a few times. This chain uses TRBV9 with TRBJ1-1; the match to TRBD1 covers 9 bases. Germline V gives CDR1 SGDLS, CDR2 YYNGEE. The CDR3 consists of 15 residues. Unmatched junction bases numbered 9, after V lost 3 bases and J lost 6 bases. CDR3 loop: CASSANFGQGSEAFF. The CDR3 nucleotides are TGTGCCAGCAGCGCCAACTTCGGACAGGGGTCTGAAGCTTTCTTT.

This clonotype turned up a few times. The CDR3 nucleotides are TGTGCCAGCAGCGTTATAGCGGGAGGGCCCCACAATGAGCAGTTCTTC. Its protein product is CASSVIAGGPHNEQFF. The J gene is TRBJ2-1, the V gene TRBV7-8; 11 nucleotides match TRBD2. This CDR3 spans 16 amino acids. CDR1 and CDR2 from the germline V gene are SGHVS and FQNEAQ. Unmatched junction bases numbered 8, after V lost 5 bases and J lost 5 bases.

This chain connects TRBV2 to TRBJ1-6, with 8 bases identical to TRBD1. This CDR3 is built from 16 residues. Germline V CDR1 and CDR2: SNHLY, FYNNEI. Trimming took 7 bases from V and 10 from J; bases not matched to a gene: 15. Here the CDR3 reads CASTRPPGQGYSPLHF. CDR3 nucleotides: TGTGCCAGCACCCGACCCCCCGGACAGGGATACTCACCCCTCCACTTT.

The V and J genes are TRBV29-1 and TRBJ2-3, with D unresolved. Germline V gene data show CDR1 as SQVTM and CDR2 as ANQGSEA. The V gene lost 6 bases and the J gene lost 4 bases, with 17 bases spanning the gap. The CDR3 length is 14 residues. CDR3 nucleotides: TGCAGCGTAGGACCGGGTTTTCTCGCAGATACGCAGTATTTT. Encoded protein: CSVGPGFLADTQYF.

The V call is TRBV3-1, the J call TRBJ1-2, with 8 bases identical to TRBD1. The germline V gene encodes CDR1 LGHDT and CDR2 YNNKEL (reference sequence). The CDR3 consists of 15 residues. J gave up 3 bases and V 4 bases, and 7 bases lay outside the gene matches. The CDR3 nucleotides are TGTGCCAGCAGCCCCCGGACAGGGACCGACTATGGCTACACCTTC. Translating gives CASSPRTGTDYGYTF.

The V and J genes are TRBV5-1 and TRBJ2-7; tentative D call: TRBD2 (6 bases). The germline V and J ends were trimmed by 0 bases and 0 bases, with 7 bases remaining between them. The CDR3 is 14 residues long. Germline-derived CDR1 and CDR2 are SGHRS and YFSETQ. CDR3 bases: TGCGCCAGCAGCTTGGTTAGCGGCTCCTACGAGCAGTACGTC. The encoded protein is CASSLVSGSYEQYV.

CDR3 in DNA: TGCAGTGCTATGAGCGCCTATGGCTACACCTTC. Translating it yields CSAMSAYGYTF. The rearrangement uses TRBV20-1 and TRBJ1-2; D call uncertain. CDR3 size: 11 residues. The germline V and J ends were trimmed by 4 bases and 4 bases, with 7 bases remaining between them. The germline CDR1 and CDR2 sequences are DFQATT and SNEGSKA (reference sequence).

The J gene is TRBJ2-4, the V gene TRBV20-1; D gene ambiguous. V lost 7 bases to trimming and J lost 5 bases, with 12 bases between them. Germline CDR1 and CDR2: DFQATT and SNEGSKA (reference sequence). The CDR3 is 12 amino acids. CDR3: CSESGNQNIQYF. In DNA form, the CDR3 reads TGCAGTGAATCAGGAAACCAAAACATTCAGTACTTC.

The rearrangement joins TRBV3-1 to TRBJ1-1; no clear D. The CDR3 contains 15 residues. CDR1 and CDR2 from the germline V gene are LGHDT and YNNKEL (reference sequence). Trimming removed 4 bases at V and 0 bases at J, with 12 bases between. The CDR3 loop is CASSPRVGMNTEAFF. Here the CDR3 DNA reads TGTGCCAGCAGCCCCCGCGTAGGGATGAACACTGAAGCTTTCTTT.

In this sample, this clonotype turned up a few times. V and J are TRBV10-1 and TRBJ2-2, with D uncertain. CDR1 WNHNN and CDR2 SYGVQD come from the germline V gene (reference sequence). This CDR3 region has 14 residues. V gave up 6 bases and J gave up 3 bases, with 11 bases separating them. The CDR3 nucleotides read TGCGCCAGCAGCCCGAAAGAGTACACCGGGGAGCTGTTTTTT. This translates into CASSPKEYTGELFF.

Worth noting for this clonotype: A junction boundary mismatches the germline segment, possibly from a read error. The chain couples TRBV12-3 or TRBV12-4 to TRBJ1-3, with a tentative D call TRBD1 (6 bases). This CDR3 region has 14 residues. The CDR3 bases are TGTGCCAGCAGTTTATCCCGACAGGCTCTAGCTTCTTCTTTT. Residues: CASSLSRQALASSF.

The chain has TRBV7-8 and TRBJ1-1, with D maybe TRBD1 (6 bases). With 4 bases removed from V and 5 bases from J, the gap between germline ends came to 17 bases. The CDR3 extends over 15 amino acids. Germline V lookup: CDR1 SGHVS, CDR2 FQNEAQ. The CDR3 spells CASSSRQAVRTEAFF. In DNA, the CDR3 is TGTGCCAGCAGCTCAAGACAGGCGGTTCGGACTGAAGCTTTCTTT. Drawing the rest from reference TRBV7-8 and TRBJ1-1, the complete variable domain is GAGVSQSPRYKVAKRGQDVALRCDPISGHVSLFWYQQALGQGPEFLTYFQNEAQLDKSGLPSDRFFAERPEGSVSTLKIQRTQQEDSAVYLCASSSRQAVRTEAFFGQGTRLTVV.

The table lists this clonotype with a few counts. This chain connects TRBV6-1 to TRBJ1-5; D not certain. Trimming pared 7 bases from V and 5 bases from J, leaving 21 bases between. The CDR3 runs to 16 residues. The germline gives CDR1 MNHNS, CDR2 SASEGT. CDR3 bases: TGTGCCAGCAACAACCTTGCGGGGTTTTATCATCAGCCCCAGCATTTT. This encodes CASNNLAGFYHQPQHF.

The chain employs TRBV10-3 and TRBJ1-5; D is possibly TRBD1 (6 bases). V lost 2 bases and J lost 6, with 14 bases in between. Germline V gene sequence: CDR1 ENHRY, CDR2 SYGVKD. The CDR3 extends over 15 amino acids. The DNA of the CDR3 is TGTGCCATCAGTGAGGGTGAAGCAGGGGCTCAGCCCCAGCATTTT. Its translation: CAISEGEAGAQPQHF.

The chain joins TRBV7-2 to TRBJ2-3; 9 nucleotides line up with TRBD2. Germline V CDR1 and CDR2: SGHTA, FQGNSA. There are 16 residues in the CDR3. Germline trimming cut 5 bases from V and 0 bases from J; bases unmatched to any gene: 6. The chain's CDR3 is CASSPFTSGSTDTQYF. The CDR3 bases are TGTGCCAGCAGCCCCTTTACTAGCGGGAGCACAGATACGCAGTATTTT.

This clonotype was counted ten times or more. The gene calls are TRBV2 and TRBJ2-1; 7 nucleotides agree with TRBD1. V lost 9 bases to trimming and J lost 1 base; unmatched junction nucleotides: 9. The V gene's germline CDR1 is SNHLY and CDR2 FYNNEI. This CDR3 has 15 amino acids. The DNA for the CDR3 is TGTGCCAGTAGGGGGCGAATGGGTTCCTACAATGAGCAGTTCTTC. Encoded protein: CASRGRMGSYNEQFF.

In this sample, this clonotype turned up a few times. CDR3 nucleotide sequence: TGTGCCAGCAGCCAAATGGGCGGGGTCGGAAACACCATATATTTT. It translates to CASSQMGGVGNTIYF. The chain employs TRBV3-1 and TRBJ1-3; D call uncertain. Trimming took off 2 bases at V and 4 bases at J, with 12 bases between the two ends. The CDR3 totals 15 residues. The germline V gene has CDR1 LGHDT and CDR2 YNNKEL (reference sequence).

This clonotype was seen a few times. V and J are TRBV5-1 and TRBJ2-7, with 10 bases identical to TRBD1. The CDR3 runs to 15 residues. V dropped 0 bases and J dropped 4; count of bases not matched to a gene: 4. Germline V gives CDR1 SGHRS, CDR2 YFSETQ. CDR3 amino acids: CASSLEGGQGYEQYV. The DNA of the CDR3 is TGCGCCAGCAGCTTGGAGGGGGGACAGGGGTACGAGCAGTACGTC.

CDR3 sequence (DNA): TGTGCCAGCAGTGCGGACAGAGTAGGAGGCTATGGCTACACCTTC. This translates into CASSADRVGGYGYTF. The chain employs TRBV6-1 and TRBJ1-2, with a tentative D call TRBD1 (6 bases). Looked up from germline, CDR1 is MNHNS and CDR2 is SASEGT. Trimming took off 4 bases at V and 4 bases at J, with 16 bases between the two ends. The CDR3 has 15 residues.